This TCR beta chain was recorded in a study of blood T cell repertoires in COVID-19. The wider study: From the United States, Italy and Spain came samples of acute and convalescent COVID-19.

Produced via immunoSEQ multiplex PCR; TCRdb's table is partial and in-frame only. The sample has 210,000 or so clones; approximately 80% are singletons. With V trimmed by 1 base and J by 0 bases, 13 bases remained unmatched. The CDR3 spans 20 residues. CDR1 is LGHNA, CDR2 YNFKEQ, per germline. The TCR sequence derives from a woman between 45 and 60 years old with acute COVID-19. The genes are TRBV4-2 and TRBJ2-1; 9 nucleotides agree with TRBD2. Sequencing was done on a sample of PBMCs or T cells enriched from blood (not recorded which). The DNA for the CDR3 is TGTGCCAGCAGCCAAGTTGCGAGCGGGAGGACTCTTGTCTCCTACAATGAGCAGTTCTTC. Translating gives CASSQVASGRTLVSYNEQFF.